This T cell receptor beta chain came from a study of blood T cell repertoires in COVID-19. Background on the study: Some COVID-19 samples were acute and others convalescent; all came from the United States, Italy and Spain. From T cells, B-cell-depleted T cells, or PBMCs came the material, which was cDNA or gDNA.

The CDR3 has 14 residues. Germline V gives CDR1 LGHDT, CDR2 YNNKEL (reference sequence). Trimming removed 1 base at V and 6 bases at J, with 12 bases between. In the original analysis: For nucleated cells, counts were estimated from reference gene primer amplification. Repertoires were generated with immunoSEQ multiplex PCR, while TCRdb's copy carries only in-frame clones and drops some. V, J and clone size are taken as reported in that table, and D and trimming were inferred from the DNA itself. The data contain about 280,000 clones, approximately 90% of them singletons. This sequence was found in a middle-aged man with acute or convalescent COVID-19. The chain uses TRBV3-1 (or the pseudogene TRBV3-2) and TRBJ1-1; D gene ambiguous. Sequencing input: peripheral blood. CDR3 sequence (DNA): TGTGCCAGCAGCCAAGTGACAAACCATCCTGAAGCTTTCTTT. The encoded protein is CASSQVTNHPEAFF.